The clone carrying this T cell receptor beta chain occurred a few times. This entry is derived from a study of identical twins. A template switching step contributed a universal primer site, while unique molecular identifiers were present in the cDNA. TCRdb re-analysed the 5' RACE reads in MiXCR, keeping a single row per CDR3 protein. Of about 730,000 distinct CDR3 sequences in the sample, around 21% were seen once. Trimming at V came to 4 bases and at J to 8 bases, leaving 2 bases not matched to a gene. The germline gives CDR1 LGHDT, CDR2 YNNKEL (reference sequence). This CDR3 has 13 amino acids. The sample also formed part of further work on T cells expressing NK-cell markers. From that second work: In sorted CD3+CD56+NKG2C+, CD3+CD56+NKG2C- and CD3+CD56-NKG2C+ T cells, TCR beta repertoires were obtained.

This sequence was found in a young woman in good health. The chain recombines TRBV3-1 with TRBJ1-6; 7 bases align to TRBD1. The material sequenced was PBMCs. The CDR3 DNA follows: TGTGCCAGCAGCCTTGACAGGGATTCACCCCTCCACTTT. Encoded protein: CASSLDRDSPLHF.